The 10 T cell receptor beta chains presented below share a single source sample, sequenced in a study of CD8+CD57+ T cells in acquired aplastic anemia. The sequenced patients had an expansion of CD8+CD57+ cells seen by flow cytometry. Researchers used genomic DNA as the template to profile TCR beta VDJ and CDR3. TCRdb reprocessed the reads with MiXCR, giving one entry per CDR3 protein. The table lists around 120,000 distinct CDR3 sequences, about 43% of them singletons. The material sequenced was sorted CD4+, CD8+, or CD8+CD57+ T cells (not recorded which) from PBMCs. The receptors stem from a human donor with aplastic anemia.

The genes are TRBV24-1 and TRBJ2-3; possibly TRBD1 or TRBD2 for D (6 bases each). This CDR3 is 13 amino acids long. CDR1 KGHDR and CDR2 SFDVKD come from the germline V gene. Trimming removed 12 bases at V and 11 bases at J, with 23 bases between. The CDR3 DNA follows: TGTGCCTCGGGTGAGGGGGGTAGAAATGAGCAGTATTTT. This encodes CASGEGGRNEQYF.

V is TRBV6-2 or TRBV6-3 and J is TRBJ1-4, with D hard to call. V was cut by 4 bases and J by 7 bases, with 7 bases left in between. The CDR3 is 12 amino acids. The V gene's germline CDR1 is MNHEY and CDR2 SVGEGT. The CDR3 spells CASSSTVEKLFF. CDR3 DNA sequence: TGTGCCAGCAGTTCGACGGTTGAAAAACTGTTTTTT.

The gene calls are TRBV7-2 and TRBJ2-3; D is ambiguous. This CDR3 is built from 12 residues. Germline values: CDR1 SGHTA, CDR2 FQGNSA. The V end was cut by 2 bases, the J end by 6 bases, with 6 bases between. DNA of the CDR3: TGTGCCAGCAGCTTAACTCACGATACGCAGTATTTT. Encoded protein: CASSLTHDTQYF.

This clonotype occurred many times. The J gene is TRBJ2-6, the V gene TRBV19, with unresolved D. The germline V and J ends were trimmed by 3 bases and 0 bases, with 9 bases remaining between them. This CDR3 region has 16 residues. Looked up from germline, CDR1 is LNHDA and CDR2 is SQIVND (reference sequence). The CDR3 protein is CASSILGSSGANVLTF. CDR3 bases: TGTGCCAGTAGTATTCTTGGAAGCTCTGGGGCCAACGTCCTGACTTTC.

Note on this clonotype: Being one base from a much bigger clone, this may be a read error. The chain is built from TRBV12-3 or TRBV12-4 and TRBJ1-3; D not certain. The CDR3 length is 15 residues. V gave up 3 bases and J gave up 1 base, with 10 bases separating them. The CDR3 sequence: CASSFLSGSGNTIYF. DNA for the CDR3: TGTGCCAGCAGTTTCCTCTCTGGGTCTGGAAACACCATATATTTT.

As for this clonotype: Mismatch with germline at one junction end may stem from a read error. The chain is built from TRBV15 and TRBJ2-1; 7 bases map to TRBD1. The CDR3 consists of 13 residues. Germline loops: CDR1 LNHNV, CDR2 YYDKDF (reference sequence). The CDR3 loop is CATSWDRYSEQFF. The DNA of the CDR3 is TGTGCCACCAGCTGGGACAGATACAGTGAGCAGTTCTTC.

The count of this clonotype is one. The chain joins TRBV6-1 to TRBJ2-3; 9 bases are shared with TRBD1. J gave up 4 bases and V 7 bases, and 9 bases lay outside the gene matches. Germline V gives CDR1 MNHNS, CDR2 SASEGT. This CDR3 is built from 15 residues. The CDR3 nucleotides read TGTGCCAGCAACATCGGACAGGGGAGTGCAGATACGCAGTATTTT. As protein: CASNIGQGSADTQYF.

In its sample, this clonotype was seen many times. The chain is built from TRBV7-6 and TRBJ2-3; 7 bases match TRBD2. After removal of 5 bases from V and 4 bases from J, the junction contained 9 bases not matched to a gene. Germline V CDR1 and CDR2: SGHVS, FNYEAQ. The CDR3 has 15 residues. The CDR3 region is CASSLSGESSDTQYF. CDR3 nucleotide sequence: TGTGCCAGCAGCCTCAGCGGGGAGAGTTCAGATACGCAGTATTTT.

This clonotype was observed at least ten times. The chain uses TRBV5-8 and TRBJ2-2, with D uncertain. V dropped 0 bases and J dropped 7 bases, with 4 bases sitting between them. Germline CDR1 is SGHTS and CDR2 is YDEGEE. This CDR3 contains 12 residues. The CDR3 region is CASSLVGGELFF. CDR3 in DNA: TGTGCCAGCAGCTTGGTGGGCGGGGAGCTGTTTTTT.

This clonotype has a count of ten or more. The chain links TRBV2 to TRBJ1-2; D remains ambiguous. The V gene lost 11 bases and the J gene lost 7 bases, with 14 bases spanning the gap. This CDR3 has 11 residues. The V gene's germline CDR1 is SNHLY and CDR2 FYNNEI. This chain's CDR3 is CARERQLGYTF. CDR3 coding DNA: TGTGCCCGGGAGCGGCAGCTTGGCTACACCTTC.